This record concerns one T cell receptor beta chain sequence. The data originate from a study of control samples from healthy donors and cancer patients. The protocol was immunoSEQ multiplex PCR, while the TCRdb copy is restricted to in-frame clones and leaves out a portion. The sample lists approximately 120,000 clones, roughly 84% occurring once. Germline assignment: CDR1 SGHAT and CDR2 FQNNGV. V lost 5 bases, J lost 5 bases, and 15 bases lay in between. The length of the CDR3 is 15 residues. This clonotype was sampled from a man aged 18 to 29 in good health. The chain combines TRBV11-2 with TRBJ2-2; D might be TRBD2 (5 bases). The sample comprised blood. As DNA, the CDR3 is TGTGCCAGCAGCGATACTAGGATCAGGACCGGGGAGCTGTTTTTT. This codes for CASSDTRIRTGELFF.